This is a list of T cell receptor beta chains from one sample in a study of blood T cell repertoires in COVID-19. Data came from immunoSEQ multiplex PCR; TCRdb stores just in-frame clones and leaves some out. This table holds more than 100,000 clones, nearly 90% found once. The sequenced material came from peripheral blood. These receptor sequences come from a woman aged 55 to 70 with COVID-19, enrolled during active disease. Both conserved end residues are part of each CDR3. Each record gives: J gene, D gene, V gene, clone size, CDR3 protein, CDR3 DNA. A D gene is named only where the DNA matches it firmly. Not every row has a clone size; where given, it reads once, few, many or a size class.

TRBJ2-7,NA,TRBV9,once,CASSPHIANEQYF,TGTGCCAGCAGCCCCCATATAGCCAACGAGCAGTACTTC
TRBJ2-7,NA,TRBV30,NA,CAWSGGGAYEQYF,TGTGCCTGGAGTGGAGGGGGGGCCTACGAGCAGTACTTC
TRBJ1-1,TRBD1,TRBV2,NA,CASRDRGGTEAFF,TGTGCCAGCAGGGACAGGGGTGGAACTGAAGCTTTCTTT
TRBJ1-6,TRBD1,TRBV4-2,NA,CASSRLVGTGFTLHF,TGTGCCAGCAGCCGCTTGGTCGGGACAGGCTTCACCCTCCACTTT
TRBJ1-5,NA,TRBV7-2,NA,CASSPGRYNQPQHF,TGTGCCAGCAGCCCCGGTCGGTACAATCAGCCCCAGCATTTT
TRBJ2-1,TRBD1,TRBV11-3,NA,CASSAAGQAREQFF,TGTGCCAGCAGCGCAGCCGGACAGGCGCGGGAGCAGTTCTTC
TRBJ1-6,TRBD1,TRBV7-2,NA,CASGRDSNSYNSPLHF,TGTGCCAGCGGTCGGGACAGCAACTCCTATAATTCACCCCTCCACTTT
TRBJ2-7,TRBD1,TRBV19,NA,CASSTGTGGYEQYF,TGTGCCAGTAGTACCGGGACAGGGGGCTACGAGCAGTACTTC
TRBJ1-6,TRBD1,TRBV19,NA,CASSTTGGRGNSPLHF,TGTGCCAGTAGTACTACAGGGGGTAGGGGTAATTCACCCCTCCACTTT
TRBJ2-2,TRBD1,TRBV7-9,NA,CASSAPRTGTSNTGELFF,TGTGCCAGCAGCGCGCCCAGGACAGGGACGTCGAACACCGGGGAGCTGTTTTTT
TRBJ2-5,TRBD1,TRBV2,NA,CASSDPAGQVTPSQETQYF,TGTGCCAGCAGTGATCCTGCGGGACAGGTAACCCCTTCGCAAGAGACCCAGTACTTC